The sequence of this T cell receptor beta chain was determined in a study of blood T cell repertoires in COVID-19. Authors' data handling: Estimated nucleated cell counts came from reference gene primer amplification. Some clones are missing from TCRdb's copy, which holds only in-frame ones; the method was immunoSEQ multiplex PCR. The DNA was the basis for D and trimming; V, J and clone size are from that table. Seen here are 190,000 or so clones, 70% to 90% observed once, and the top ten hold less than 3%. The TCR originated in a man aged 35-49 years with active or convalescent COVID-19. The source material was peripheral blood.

The CDR3 protein is CASSLALDRTYEQYF. For the CDR3, the DNA is TGTGCCAGCAGCTTAGCCTTGGACAGAACCTACGAGCAGTACTTC. This chain joins TRBV7-9 and TRBJ2-7, with D perhaps matching TRBD1 (6 bases). Germline loops: CDR1 SEHNR, CDR2 FQNEAQ (reference sequence). This CDR3 has 15 amino acids. V was clipped by 0 bases and J by 2 bases, with 11 bases between them. The full variable domain, rest sourced from reference TRBV7-9 and TRBJ2-7, is DTGVSQNPRHKITKRGQNVTFRCDPISEHNRLYWYRQTLGQGPEFLTYFQNEAQLEKSRLLSDRFSAERPKGSFSTLEIQRTEQGDSAMYLCASSLALDRTYEQYFGPGTRLTVT.